These 5 T cell receptor beta chains share one sample of origin, sequenced in a study of regulatory T cells in long-lasting Graves disease. Time point defined: newly diagnosed GD, antithyroid drugs for less than 3 months. Scientists built the TCR library using RNA that was extracted from PBMCs. For TCR beta, libraries came from iRepertoire HTBI primers and Arm-PCR of CDR3 regions. One entry per CDR3 protein, called by TCRdb with MiXCR from the multiplex PCR reads. The top ten hold under 10% of the sample, which has 530,000 or so distinct CDR3 sequences, 13% seen once. These data also formed part of another study, on T cells in Graves' hyperthyroidism and ophthalmopathy.

The material sequenced was peripheral blood mononuclear cells (PBMCs), taken at new diagnosis, from a patient treated with antithyroid drugs. These receptors were collected from a young man with Graves disease.

A single count supports this clonotype. A much larger clone lies one base from this, so it may be a read error. The CDR3 sequence: CSASAGFPYEQYF. Written as DNA, the CDR3 is TGCAGTGCGTCGGCGGGATTCCCCTACGAGCAGTACTTC. J is TRBJ2-7 and V is TRBV20-1, with D possibly TRBD2 on 6 matching bases. V was cut by 6 bases and J by 2 bases, with 14 bases left in between. Germline V lookup: CDR1 DFQATT, CDR2 SNEGSKA (reference sequence). The CDR3 length is 13 residues.

The rearrangement links TRBV12-3 or TRBV12-4 to TRBJ2-4; 9 bases are a match to TRBD1. The CDR3 has 16 amino acids. Trimming cost V 4 bases and J 2 bases; bases outside gene matches: 6. The CDR3 nucleotides are TGTGCCAGCAGTTACAGGGGGCGGGGGTCCAAAAACATTCAGTACTTC. This encodes CASSYRGRGSKNIQYF.

This clonotype was detected a few times. The chain is built from TRBV24-1 and TRBJ2-1; 9 nucleotides line up with TRBD2. Germline V lookup: CDR1 KGHDR, CDR2 SFDVKD. Unmatched junction bases numbered 4, after V lost 5 bases and J lost 0 bases. This CDR3 contains 16 residues. CDR3 protein: CATSVTSGYSYNEQFF. The CDR3 coding sequence is TGTGCCACCAGTGTTACTAGCGGGTACTCCTACAATGAGCAGTTCTTC.

This clonotype was found many times. The gene calls are TRBV7-9 and TRBJ1-4, with D maybe TRBD1 (6 bases). Looked up from germline, CDR1 is SEHNR and CDR2 is FQNEAQ (reference sequence). Trimming removed 5 bases from V and 5 bases from J, with 18 bases in between. The CDR3 sequence is 16 residues long. CDR3 in amino acids: CASSIGQLASNEKLFF. CDR3 DNA sequence: TGTGCCAGCAGCATCGGACAGCTCGCCTCAAATGAAAAACTGTTTTTT. Drawing the rest from reference TRBV7-9 and TRBJ1-4, the complete variable domain is DTGVSQNPRHKITKRGQNVTFRCDPISEHNRLYWYRQTLGQGPEFLTYFQNEAQLEKSRLLSDRFSAERPKGSFSTLEIQRTEQGDSAMYLCASSIGQLASNEKLFFGSGTQLSVL.

In this sample, this clonotype turned up many times. The genes are TRBV27 and TRBJ1-4; D might be TRBD1 (5 bases). There are 14 residues in the CDR3. The V end lost 6 bases, the J end lost 7 bases, and 15 bases lay between the germline ends. CDR1 is MNHEY and CDR2 is SMNVEV in the germline V gene (reference sequence). The CDR3 reads CASRKVGGTEKLFF. CDR3 nucleotides: TGTGCCAGCAGAAAGGTCGGGGGGACTGAAAAACTGTTTTTT.